This TCR beta chain was identified during a study of cytomegalovirus exposure and HLA in healthy donors. Study information: HLA-typed donors were the source of tens of millions of unique TCRs held in an early data release. General study findings and limits: Associated with cytomegalovirus, according to the listing, were fewer than 200 TCR beta chains. Links to common viral pathogens appeared, in a later analysis, for several of the most significant clusters.

Details on this clone: What it binds is not known.

The CDR3 contains 12 residues. V lost 5 bases and J 3 bases, leaving 7 bases between the germline ends. The germline gives CDR1 MNHEY, CDR2 SVGAGI. The PCR was carried out with 60 Vbeta primers and 13 Jbeta primers. Sequencing was performed with immunoSEQ multiplex PCR; in TCRdb, only in-frame clones are kept and a portion is missing. The sample yields 120,000 or so clones, roughly 82% seen once. The J gene is TRBJ1-1, the V gene TRBV6-5, with D uncertain. The TCR was taken from a male donor in good health and CMV-seropositive. Sequencing was carried out using PBMCs. In DNA, the CDR3 is TGTGCCAGCAGTCCGGGATACACTGAAGCTTTCTTT. Amino acids: CASSPGYTEAFF.